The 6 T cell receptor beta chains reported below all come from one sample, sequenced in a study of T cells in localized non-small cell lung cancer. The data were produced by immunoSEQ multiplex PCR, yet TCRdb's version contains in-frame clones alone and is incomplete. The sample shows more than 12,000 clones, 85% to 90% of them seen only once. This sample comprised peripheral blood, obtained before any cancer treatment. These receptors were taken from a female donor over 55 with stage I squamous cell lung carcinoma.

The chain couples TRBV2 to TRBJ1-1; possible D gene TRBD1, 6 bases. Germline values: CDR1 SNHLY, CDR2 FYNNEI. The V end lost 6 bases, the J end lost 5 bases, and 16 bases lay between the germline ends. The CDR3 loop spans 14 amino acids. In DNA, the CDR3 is TGTGCCAGCAGCACCAACAGGGATCGGACTGAAGCTTTCTTT. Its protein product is CASSTNRDRTEAFF.

CDR3 amino acids: CASRQRTTTEAFF. For the CDR3, the DNA is TGTGCCAGCAGGCAAAGGACGACCACTGAAGCTTTCTTT. The chain recombines TRBV7-6 with TRBJ1-1; D unclear. The CDR3 sequence is 13 residues long. Trimming stripped 6 bases from V and 4 bases from J, with 12 bases between. Per the germline V gene, CDR1 is SGHVS and CDR2 is FNYEAQ.

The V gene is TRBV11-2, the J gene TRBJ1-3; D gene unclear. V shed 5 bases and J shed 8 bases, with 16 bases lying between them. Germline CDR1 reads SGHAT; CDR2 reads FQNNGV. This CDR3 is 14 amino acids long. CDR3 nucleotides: TGTGCCAGCAGCCCAGAAATCATTGGGGACACCATATATTTT. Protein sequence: CASSPEIIGDTIYF.

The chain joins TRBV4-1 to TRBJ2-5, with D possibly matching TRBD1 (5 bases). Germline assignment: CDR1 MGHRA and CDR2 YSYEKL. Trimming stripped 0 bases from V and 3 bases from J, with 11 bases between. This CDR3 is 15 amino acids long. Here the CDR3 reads CASSQDGASEETQYF. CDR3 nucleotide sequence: TGCGCCAGCAGCCAAGATGGGGCTAGTGAAGAGACCCAGTACTTC.

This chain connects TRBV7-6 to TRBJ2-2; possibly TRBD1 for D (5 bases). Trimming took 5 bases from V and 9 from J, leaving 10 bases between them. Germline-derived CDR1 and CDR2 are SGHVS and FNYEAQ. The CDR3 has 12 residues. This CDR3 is CASSPVDRELFF. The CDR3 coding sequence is TGTGCCAGCAGCCCAGTGGACAGGGAGCTGTTTTTT.

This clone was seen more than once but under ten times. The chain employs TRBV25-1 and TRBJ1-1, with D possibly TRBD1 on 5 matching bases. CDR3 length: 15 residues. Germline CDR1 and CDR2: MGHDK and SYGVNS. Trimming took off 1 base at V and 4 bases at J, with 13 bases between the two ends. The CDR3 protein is CASSESGDGSTEAFF. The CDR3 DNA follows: TGTGCCAGCAGTGAATCGGGGGACGGGAGCACTGAAGCTTTCTTT.